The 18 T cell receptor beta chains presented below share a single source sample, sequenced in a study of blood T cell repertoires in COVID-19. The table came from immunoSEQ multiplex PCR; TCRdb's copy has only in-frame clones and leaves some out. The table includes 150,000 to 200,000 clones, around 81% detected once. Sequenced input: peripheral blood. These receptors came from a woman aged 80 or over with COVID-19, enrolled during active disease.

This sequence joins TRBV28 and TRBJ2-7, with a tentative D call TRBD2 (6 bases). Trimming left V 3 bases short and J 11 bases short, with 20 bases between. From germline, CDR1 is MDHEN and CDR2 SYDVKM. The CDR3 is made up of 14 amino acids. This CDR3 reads CASSLPGTSWIKYF. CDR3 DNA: TGTGCCAGCAGTTTGCCGGGGACTTCATGGATTAAGTACTTC.

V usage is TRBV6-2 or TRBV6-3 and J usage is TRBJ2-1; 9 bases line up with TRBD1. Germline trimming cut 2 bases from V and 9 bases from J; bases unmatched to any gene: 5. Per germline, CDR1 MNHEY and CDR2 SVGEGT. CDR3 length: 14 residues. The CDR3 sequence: CASSYLGQGSEQFF. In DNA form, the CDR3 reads TGTGCCAGCAGTTACCTTGGACAGGGGAGTGAGCAGTTCTTC.

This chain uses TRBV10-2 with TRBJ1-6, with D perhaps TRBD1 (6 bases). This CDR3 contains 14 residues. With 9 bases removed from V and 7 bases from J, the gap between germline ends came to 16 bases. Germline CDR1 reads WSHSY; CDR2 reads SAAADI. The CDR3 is CASSNREWNSPLHF. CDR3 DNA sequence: TGCGCCAGTTCTAACAGGGAGTGGAATTCACCCCTCCACTTT.

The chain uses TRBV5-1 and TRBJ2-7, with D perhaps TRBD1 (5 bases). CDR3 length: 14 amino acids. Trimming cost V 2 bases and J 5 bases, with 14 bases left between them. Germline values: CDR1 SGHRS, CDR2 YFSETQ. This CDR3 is CASSFRAGSDEQYF. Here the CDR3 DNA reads TGCGCCAGCAGCTTCAGGGCAGGGTCGGACGAGCAGTACTTC.

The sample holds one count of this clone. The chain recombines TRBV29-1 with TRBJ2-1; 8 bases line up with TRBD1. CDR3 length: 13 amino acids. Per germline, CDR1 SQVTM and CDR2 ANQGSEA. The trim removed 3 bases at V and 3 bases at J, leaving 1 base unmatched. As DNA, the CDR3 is TGCAGCGTTGAGGGGACAGGCTACAATGAGCAGTTCTTC. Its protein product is CSVEGTGYNEQFF.

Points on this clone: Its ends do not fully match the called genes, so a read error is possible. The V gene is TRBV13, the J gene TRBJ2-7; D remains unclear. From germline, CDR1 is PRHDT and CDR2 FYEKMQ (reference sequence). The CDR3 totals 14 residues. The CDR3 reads CASNLGFGDYEQYF. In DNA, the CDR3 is TGTGCCAGCAACTTAGGTTTTGGAGACTACGAGCAGTACTTC.

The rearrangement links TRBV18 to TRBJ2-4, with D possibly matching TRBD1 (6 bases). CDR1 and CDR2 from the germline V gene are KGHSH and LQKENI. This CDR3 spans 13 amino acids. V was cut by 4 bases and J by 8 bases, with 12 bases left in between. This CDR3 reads CASSQTGTYIQYF. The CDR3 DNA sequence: TGTGCCAGCTCACAGACAGGAACGTACATTCAGTACTTC.

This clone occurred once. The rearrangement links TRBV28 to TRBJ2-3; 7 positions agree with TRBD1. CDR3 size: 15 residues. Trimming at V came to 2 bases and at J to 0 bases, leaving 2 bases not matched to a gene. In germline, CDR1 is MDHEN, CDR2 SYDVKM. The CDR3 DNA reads TGTGCCAGCAGTTTACCGACAGGGAGCACAGATACGCAGTATTTT. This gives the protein CASSLPTGSTDTQYF.

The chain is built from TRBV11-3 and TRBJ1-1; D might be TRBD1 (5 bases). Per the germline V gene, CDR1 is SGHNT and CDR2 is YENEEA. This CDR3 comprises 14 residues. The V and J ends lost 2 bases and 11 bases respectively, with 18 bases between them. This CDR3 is CASSLTAGSLGAFF. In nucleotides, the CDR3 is TGTGCCAGCAGCTTAACGGCAGGGTCATTGGGGGCTTTCTTT. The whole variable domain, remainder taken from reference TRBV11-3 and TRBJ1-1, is EAGVVQSPRYKIIEKKQPVAFWCNPISGHNTLYWYLQNLGQGPELLIRYENEEAVDDSQLPKDRFSAERLKGVDSTLKIQPAELGDSAVYLCASSLTAGSLGAFFGQGTRLTVV.

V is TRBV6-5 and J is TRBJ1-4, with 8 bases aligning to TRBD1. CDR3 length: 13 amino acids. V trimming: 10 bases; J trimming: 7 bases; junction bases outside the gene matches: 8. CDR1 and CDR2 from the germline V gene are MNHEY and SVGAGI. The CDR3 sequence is CAMEQGGGEKLFF. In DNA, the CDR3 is TGTGCCATGGAACAGGGGGGAGGTGAAAAACTGTTTTTT.

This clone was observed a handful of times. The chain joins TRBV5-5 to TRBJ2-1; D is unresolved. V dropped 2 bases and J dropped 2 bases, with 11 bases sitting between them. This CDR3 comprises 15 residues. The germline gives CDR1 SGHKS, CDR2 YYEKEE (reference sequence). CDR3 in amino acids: CASSFYREPYNEQFF. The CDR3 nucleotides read TGTGCCAGCAGCTTCTACCGCGAACCCTACAATGAGCAGTTCTTC.

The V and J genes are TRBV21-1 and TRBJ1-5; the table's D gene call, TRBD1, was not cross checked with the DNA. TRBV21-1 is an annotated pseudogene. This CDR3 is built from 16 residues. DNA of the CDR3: TGTGCCAGCAGCACCCGGGACAGGGGGCCTCGGGGGCCCCAGCATTTT. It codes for CASSTRDRGPRGPQHF.

DNA of the CDR3: TGCGCCAGCAGCCAAGACATCGTTGGAGAGACCTATGGCTACACCTTC. As protein: CASSQDIVGETYGYTF. The V and J genes are TRBV4-3 and TRBJ1-2; no clear D. V was trimmed by 0 bases and J by 4 bases, leaving 15 bases between them. Germline V gives CDR1 LGHNA, CDR2 YSLEER. This CDR3 comprises 16 residues.

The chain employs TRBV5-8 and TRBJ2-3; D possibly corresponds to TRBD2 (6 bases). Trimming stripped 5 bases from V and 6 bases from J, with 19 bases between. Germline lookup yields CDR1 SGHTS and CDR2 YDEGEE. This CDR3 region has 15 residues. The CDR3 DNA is TGTGCCAGCAGTTACACCGGGACTTCGGGCGATACGCAGTATTTT. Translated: CASSYTGTSGDTQYF.

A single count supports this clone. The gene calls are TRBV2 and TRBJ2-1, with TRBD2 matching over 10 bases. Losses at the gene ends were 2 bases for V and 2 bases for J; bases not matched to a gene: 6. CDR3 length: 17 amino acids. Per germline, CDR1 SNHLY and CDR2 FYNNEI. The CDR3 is CASSETAGGPAYNEQFF. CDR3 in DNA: TGTGCCAGCAGTGAAACAGCGGGAGGGCCTGCCTACAATGAGCAGTTCTTC.

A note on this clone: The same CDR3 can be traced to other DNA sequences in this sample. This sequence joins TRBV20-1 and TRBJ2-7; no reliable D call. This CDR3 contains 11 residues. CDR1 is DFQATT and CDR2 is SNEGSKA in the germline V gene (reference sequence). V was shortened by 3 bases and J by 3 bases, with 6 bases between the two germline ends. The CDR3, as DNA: TGCAGTGCTAGGACGGGCTACGAGCAGTACTTC. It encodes CSARTGYEQYF.

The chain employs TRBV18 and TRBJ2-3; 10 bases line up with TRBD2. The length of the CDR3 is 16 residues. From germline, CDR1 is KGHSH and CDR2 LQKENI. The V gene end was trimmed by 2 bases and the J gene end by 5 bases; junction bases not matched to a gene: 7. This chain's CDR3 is CASSPRASGGGDTQYF. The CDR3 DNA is TGTGCCAGCTCACCAAGGGCCAGCGGGGGGGGAGATACGCAGTATTTT.

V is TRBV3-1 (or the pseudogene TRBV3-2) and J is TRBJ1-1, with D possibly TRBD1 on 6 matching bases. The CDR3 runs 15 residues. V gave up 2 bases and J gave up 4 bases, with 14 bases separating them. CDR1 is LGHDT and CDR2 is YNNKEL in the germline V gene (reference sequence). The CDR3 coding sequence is TGTGCCAGCAGCCAACGCGCCAGGGGCCCCACTGAAGCTTTCTTT. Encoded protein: CASSQRARGPTEAFF.